The next 7 T cell receptor beta chains were all read from a single sample in a study of CD8 T cells in Susac syndrome. RNA in amounts of roughly 0.5 to 1 ug was reverse transcribed with random hexamers. One entry per CDR3 protein, called by TCRdb with MiXCR from the immunoSEQ multiplex PCR reads. The sample has approximately 150,000 distinct CDR3 sequences, 90% to 95% seen once; the top ten hold around 0.12%. The material sequenced was CD4+ T cells from PBMCs. The receptors stem from a human donor with multiple sclerosis.

The chain employs TRBV15 and TRBJ2-7; the match to TRBD1 covers 9 bases. J was trimmed by 6 bases and V by 5 bases; bases with no gene match: 17. Germline loops: CDR1 LNHNV, CDR2 YYDKDF (reference sequence). The length of the CDR3 is 17 residues. CDR3 sequence: CATSSVTGTGSPREQYF. In DNA, the CDR3 is TGTGCCACCAGCTCTGTGACCGGGACAGGGTCCCCTCGCGAGCAGTACTTC.

This clonotype appeared once. The genes are TRBV9 and TRBJ2-6, with 9 bases lining up with TRBD1. The junction had 6 bases not matched to a gene; V was cut back by 0 bases and J by 2 bases. CDR3 size: 18 residues. Germline loops: CDR1 SGDLS, CDR2 YYNGEE. This chain's CDR3 is CASSVEGQGKTGANVLTF. The CDR3 DNA reads TGTGCCAGCAGCGTAGAAGGACAGGGGAAGACTGGGGCCAACGTCCTGACTTTC.

The rearrangement joins TRBV20-1 to TRBJ2-1, with 10 nucleotides matching TRBD2. The CDR3 loop spans 15 amino acids. V gave up 0 bases and J gave up 5 bases; unmatched junction bases: 4. From germline, CDR1 is DFQATT and CDR2 SNEGSKA (reference sequence). CDR3 sequence reads: CSARELAGYDNEQFF. CDR3 coding DNA: TGCAGTGCTAGAGAACTAGCGGGGTATGACAATGAGCAGTTCTTC.

As for this clonotype: One end of the junction does not line up with germline, which may come from a read error. V is TRBV14 and J is TRBJ2-5; TRBD2 is a possible D gene (6 bases). The CDR3 length is 13 residues. The germline V gene has CDR1 SGHDN and CDR2 FVKESK. CDR3 sequence (DNA): TGTGCCAGCAGCCAAAATCCGGGGGAGAGCCAGTACTTC. It yields the protein CASSQNPGESQYF.

This clonotype was counted once. V gene TRBV12-3 or TRBV12-4 combines with J gene TRBJ1-1, with 7 bases identical to TRBD1. The trim removed 5 bases at V and 0 bases at J, leaving 6 bases unmatched. This CDR3 region has 15 residues. The CDR3 here is CASSDWDSLNTEAFF. The CDR3 DNA sequence: TGTGCCAGCAGTGACTGGGACAGCTTGAACACTGAAGCTTTCTTT.

This chain links TRBV5-1 with TRBJ2-6; D gene uncertain. This CDR3 spans 14 amino acids. CDR1 SGHRS and CDR2 YFSETQ come from the germline V gene. V dropped 7 bases and J dropped 1 base, with 9 bases sitting between them. Written as DNA, the CDR3 is TGCGCCAGCCGTCCGGAGTCTGGGGCCAACGTCCTGACTTTC. Translating gives CASRPESGANVLTF.

This chain connects TRBV4-2 to TRBJ2-3; 8 nucleotides agree with TRBD1. The trim removed 0 bases at V and 2 bases at J, leaving 7 bases unmatched. CDR3 length equals 17 residues. The germline V gene encodes CDR1 LGHNA and CDR2 YNFKEQ. The DNA of the CDR3 is TGTGCCAGCAGCCAAGATAGTGGCAGGGGGCTCACAGATACGCAGTATTTT. The encoded protein is CASSQDSGRGLTDTQYF.